These 19 T cell receptor beta chains were all obtained from the same sample, sequenced in a study of spatial heterogeneity in lung cancer (dated 2019 in TCRdb). The library was obtained by 5' RACE. For sequencing, a NextSeq 500 was employed. TCRdb took the public reads, trimmed them with fastp at Q25, ran MiXCR for clone calling and kept in-frame beta chains. Duplicate CDR3 protein sequences are folded into a single record with the most common DNA and genes. Within this sample are under 150,000 distinct CDR3 sequences, with 11% of them counted one time only. The leading ten clones occupy 20% to 30% of the sample. Interpreted using the paper, the time point label stands for: blood at routine non-recurrence follow-up after resection. The input for sequencing was PBMCs, taken at follow-up. These receptors were taken from a female donor with early-stage non-small cell lung cancer.

This clonotype has at least ten counts. The V gene is TRBV11-1, the J gene TRBJ2-1; D is ambiguous. Per the germline V gene, CDR1 is SGHAT and CDR2 is FQDESV (reference sequence). The CDR3 has 14 amino acids. Trimming took 6 bases from V and 6 from J, leaving 15 bases between them. This CDR3 reads CASSPGPAGNEQFF. The CDR3 DNA reads as TGTGCCAGCAGTCCCGGGCCGGCCGGCAATGAGCAGTTCTTC.

V usage is TRBV7-2 and J usage is TRBJ1-3, with 8 bases lining up with TRBD1. Germline loops: CDR1 SGHTA, CDR2 FQGNSA. The ends lost 4 bases at V and 0 bases at J; junction bases unmatched: 5. This CDR3 comprises 16 residues. The CDR3 reads CASSWTGSFSGNTIYF. The DNA for the CDR3 is TGTGCCAGCAGCTGGACAGGGTCCTTCTCTGGAAACACCATATATTTT.

This clonotype was observed a few times. V gene TRBV29-1 combines with J gene TRBJ2-1; D perhaps matches TRBD1 (6 bases). CDR1 and CDR2 (germline): SQVTM, ANQGSEA. V was clipped by 1 base and J by 3 bases, with 16 bases between them. The CDR3 sequence is 16 residues long. The CDR3 DNA is TGCAGCGTTGAAGGGGCGATAGGGGGAAACTACAATGAGCAGTTCTTC. The encoded protein is CSVEGAIGGNYNEQFF.

The chain combines TRBV7-9 with TRBJ2-5; 7 bases are a match to TRBD2. The ends lost 6 bases at V and 4 bases at J; junction bases unmatched: 11. CDR3 length equals 15 residues. CDR1 SEHNR and CDR2 FQNEAQ come from the germline V gene (reference sequence). CDR3 sequence: CASSPWSSGRETQYF. The CDR3 DNA reads as TGTGCCAGCAGTCCCTGGTCTAGCGGCCGAGAGACCCAGTACTTC.

The V call is TRBV28, the J call TRBJ2-1, with 9 nucleotides matching TRBD2. Per the germline V gene, CDR1 is MDHEN and CDR2 is SYDVKM. V shed 2 bases, J shed 10 bases, and the junction held 0 bases outside the gene matches. The CDR3 is made up of 12 amino acids. CDR3 amino acids: CASSLGTSEQFF. The CDR3 DNA sequence: TGTGCCAGCAGTTTAGGGACTAGCGAGCAGTTCTTC.

This chain connects TRBV19 to TRBJ2-2, with 14 positions matching TRBD2. The junction had 10 bases not matched to a gene; V was cut back by 4 bases and J by 0 bases. The CDR3 has 20 amino acids. Germline-derived CDR1 and CDR2 are LNHDA and SQIVND (reference sequence). The CDR3 DNA reads TGTGCCAGTAGTACGGGACTAGCGGGAGCCTGGTTCTCGAACACCGGGGAGCTGTTTTTT. This gives the protein CASSTGLAGAWFSNTGELFF.

This clonotype was found once. The V call is TRBV25-1, the J call TRBJ1-6; TRBD1 matches 7 bases. Looked up from germline, CDR1 is MGHDK and CDR2 is SYGVNS. The J segment lost 4 bases and the V segment lost 4 bases, leaving 7 bases of the junction unmatched. The CDR3 totals 16 residues. In DNA form, the CDR3 reads TGTGCCAGCAGTGGGGGTCCGGGACAGTATAATTCACCCCTCCACTTT. Residues: CASSGGPGQYNSPLHF.

The V call is TRBV3-1, the J call TRBJ2-1; 9 bases fit TRBD1. V gave up 2 bases and J gave up 4 bases; unmatched junction bases: 3. This CDR3 comprises 15 residues. Germline V gene data show CDR1 as LGHDT and CDR2 as YNNKEL (reference sequence). CDR3 nucleotides: TGTGCCAGCAGCCAAACGGGGACAGGGTACAATGAGCAGTTCTTC. It encodes CASSQTGTGYNEQFF.

The chain recombines TRBV6-2 or TRBV6-3 with TRBJ1-1; TRBD1 matches at 7 bases. The CDR3 spans 14 residues. V dropped 1 base and J dropped 6; count of bases not matched to a gene: 5. CDR1 and CDR2 (germline): MNHEY, SVGEGT. The CDR3 spells CASSYLRGLAEAFF. CDR3 coding DNA: TGTGCCAGCAGTTACTTGAGGGGGCTGGCTGAAGCTTTCTTT.

This clonotype was observed a few times. The rearrangement uses TRBV9 and TRBJ1-2; D possibly corresponds to TRBD1 (6 bases). CDR3 length equals 14 residues. CDR1 is SGDLS, CDR2 YYNGEE, per germline. Trimming took 0 bases from V and 4 from J, leaving 10 bases between them. CDR3 protein: CASSVVTGTYGYTF. The DNA of the CDR3 is TGTGCCAGCAGCGTAGTGACAGGAACCTATGGCTACACCTTC. The complete variable domain, with remaining parts taken from reference TRBV9 and TRBJ1-2, reads DSGVTQTPKHLITATGQRVTLRCSPRSGDLSVYWYQQSLDQGLQFLIQYYNGEERAKGNILERFSAQQFPDLHSELNLSSLELGDSALYFCASSVVTGTYGYTFGSGTRLTVV.

V and J are TRBV6-5 and TRBJ2-5, with D unresolved. Germline loops: CDR1 MNHEY, CDR2 SVGAGI. The CDR3 covers 13 residues. Trimming cost V 2 bases and J 2 bases, with 6 bases left between them. DNA of the CDR3: TGTGCCAGCAGTTACGGTCAGCAAGAGACCCAGTACTTC. It encodes CASSYGQQETQYF.

The CDR3 DNA is TGTGCCAGCAGAACCATAGGACACGGCCAAGAGACCCAGTACTTC. Residues: CASRTIGHGQETQYF. This sequence joins TRBV12-3 or TRBV12-4 and TRBJ2-5, with D possibly matching TRBD1 (5 bases). Trimming pared 6 bases from V and 1 base from J, leaving 15 bases between. The CDR3 has 15 residues.

The rearrangement uses TRBV2 and TRBJ2-1; tentatively, D is TRBD1 or TRBD2 (5 bases each). Trimming cost V 7 bases and J 7 bases, with 20 bases left between them. Germline CDR1 SNHLY, CDR2 FYNNEI. This CDR3 contains 15 residues. The CDR3 DNA sequence: TGTGCCAGCAATGGCGCAGGTCGAGGGACGAATGAGCAGTTCTTC. Its translation is CASNGAGRGTNEQFF.

The table lists this clonotype with many counts. V gene TRBV4-3 combines with J gene TRBJ1-5; D is uncertain. The V and J ends lost 1 base and 3 bases respectively, with 7 bases between them. Germline assignment: CDR1 LGHNA and CDR2 YSLEER. CDR3 length equals 14 residues. Here the CDR3 reads CASSQVMNNQPQHF. CDR3 bases: TGCGCCAGCAGCCAAGTCATGAACAATCAGCCCCAGCATTTT.

This clonotype was seen only a few times. The chain links TRBV14 to TRBJ2-7, with D perhaps matching TRBD2 (7 bases). The CDR3 consists of 14 residues. Trimming removed 2 bases from V and 2 bases from J, with 10 bases in between. CDR1 and CDR2 (germline): SGHDN, FVKESK. The CDR3 nucleotides are TGTGCCAGCAGCCAATGGGGGGGCACCTACGAGCAGTACTTC. Its protein is CASSQWGGTYEQYF. The full variable domain, in which reference TRBV14 and TRBJ2-7 provide the parts outside the CDR3, is EAGVTQFPSHSVIEKGQTVTLRCDPISGHDNLYWYRRVMGKEIKFLLHFVKESKQDESGMPNNRFLAERTGGTYSTLKVQPAELEDSGVYFCASSQWGGTYEQYFGPGTRLTVT.

This clonotype was observed many times. In DNA, the CDR3 is TGTGCCAGCAGCGAACAGGCGACAGCCAAAAACATTCAGTACTTC. This encodes CASSEQATAKNIQYF. The V gene is TRBV7-2, the J gene TRBJ2-4; possible D gene TRBD1, 5 bases. The V end was cut by 5 bases, the J end by 0 bases, with 11 bases between. Per the germline V gene, CDR1 is SGHTA and CDR2 is FQGNSA. CDR3 size: 15 residues.

This clonotype was counted many times. Mismatch with germline at one junction end may stem from a read error. The genes are TRBV28 and TRBJ1-3, with no clear D. Germline CDR1 reads MDHEN; CDR2 reads SYDVKM. This CDR3 spans 15 amino acids. In nucleotides, the CDR3 is TGTGCCAGCCGTTTGGCGGGGAGCTCTGGAAACACCATATATTTT. Translated: CASRLAGSSGNTIYF.

The chain carries TRBV18 and TRBJ2-1; TRBD2 agrees at 11 bases. This CDR3 comprises 16 residues. With V trimmed by 4 bases and J by 6 bases, 8 bases remained unmatched. Germline CDR1 is KGHSH and CDR2 is LQKENI. CDR3 DNA: TGTGCCAGCTCACGCACCGGGACTAGCGGTGCCAATGAGCAGTTCTTC. Protein product: CASSRTGTSGANEQFF.

This clonotype was counted many times. This chain joins TRBV24-1 and TRBJ2-1; D ambiguous. This CDR3 comprises 12 residues. The germline CDR1 and CDR2 sequences are KGHDR and SFDVKD. V lost 4 bases to trimming and J lost 11 bases, with 11 bases between them. The CDR3 sequence is CATSDAFLKQFF. Here the CDR3 DNA reads TGTGCCACCAGTGACGCCTTCCTTAAGCAGTTCTTC.